This T cell receptor (beta chain) was recovered during a study of blood T cells in healthy people across ages. A second PCR, run for roughly 7 to 12 cycles, used a sample-barcoded 5' primer plus a J-beta primer mix. Samples each returned at least 2.5 million CDR3-containing paired-end reads. Using its own MiXCR run on the 5' RACE reads, TCRdb lists one record per CDR3 protein. Of fewer than 2,000,000 distinct CDR3 sequences in the sample, more than 35% are singletons; the top ten hold about 21%. This CDR3 contains 17 residues. V was trimmed by 3 bases and J by 6 bases, leaving 22 bases between them. This clonotype showed up just a few times. The antigen remains undetermined. Study conclusions and caveats: Donors of long life had a larger count of naive CD4+ cells and greater diversity than aged donors. Naive T cell percentage and TCR beta diversity correlated strongly.

Isolation per sample recovered at least 6 million PBMCs. The receptor was isolated from a human donor in good health. The sample taken for sequencing was blood. The chain combines TRBV12-3 or TRBV12-4 with TRBJ2-3; D remains ambiguous. CDR3 sequence reads: CASSFSPGVGLTDTQYF. Here the CDR3 DNA reads TGTGCCAGCAGTTTCTCCCCTGGGGTAGGGCTAACGGATACGCAGTATTTT.